The TCR beta chain described here comes from a study of cytomegalovirus exposure and HLA in healthy donors. PCR used 60 Vbeta primers and 13 Jbeta primers. The table came from immunoSEQ multiplex PCR; TCRdb's copy has only in-frame clones and leaves some out. The top ten hold about 2.5% of the sample, which has 130,000 to 150,000 clones, about 84% seen once. Overall study results and limits: A later analysis linked a missense variant in DCLRE1C to the trimming of TCR beta V and J genes.

A remark on this clone: Its antigen is currently unknown.

Sequenced material: PBMCs. This TCR derives from a woman in her late teens or twenties in good health and CMV-seropositive.

The CDR3, as DNA: TGTGCCAGTGAGACCGGGACTTTGAACACTGAAGCTTTCTTT. Protein product: CASETGTLNTEAFF. The genes are TRBV19 and TRBJ1-1; D is possibly TRBD1 (5 bases). Germline V CDR1 and CDR2: LNHDA, SQIVND (reference sequence). Trimming pared 8 bases from V and 0 bases from J, leaving 13 bases between. This CDR3 is 14 amino acids long.